The rows below give T cell receptor beta chains drawn from one sample of a study of metastatic and nonmetastatic thyroid tumors. TCRdb reprocessed the PCR reads via MiXCR. Of 15,000 or so clones in the sample, 20% to 30% were seen once. Sequenced: blood. The receptors stem from a male donor with papillary thyroid cancer or a benign thyroid nodule (not recorded which). Some clones in this sample may be carry-over from other donors' samples. Both conserved end residues are part of each CDR3. Fields, in order: D gene, V gene, clone size, J gene, CDR3 protein, CDR3 DNA. A D gene is named only where the DNA matches it firmly. Expanded clones are given a class, and other clones once, few, many or no size at all.

d_call: .
v_call: TRBV29-1
clone_size: many
j_call: TRBJ2-7
cdr3_aa: CSVRGADEQYF
cdr3_nt: TGCAGCGTTCGGGGGGCAGACGAGCAGTACTTC

d_call: .
v_call: TRBV6-6
clone_size: .
j_call: TRBJ1-5
cdr3_aa: CASSYSTNQPQHF
cdr3_nt: TGTGCCAGCAGTTACTCGACTAATCAGCCCCAGCATTTT

d_call: .
v_call: TRBV4-1
clone_size: .
j_call: TRBJ1-1
cdr3_aa: CTSSQLTGNTEAFF
cdr3_nt: TGCACCAGCAGCCAATTAACGGGGAACACTGAAGCTTTCTTT

d_call: TRBD2
v_call: TRBV5-5
clone_size: many
j_call: TRBJ2-1
cdr3_aa: CASSAYVAGVNNEQFF
cdr3_nt: TGTGCCAGCAGCGCCTATGTAGCGGGAGTGAACAATGAGCAGTTCTTC

d_call: .
v_call: TRBV20-1
clone_size: .
j_call: TRBJ1-6
cdr3_aa: CSARTDSALGPLHF
cdr3_nt: TGCAGTGCTAGAACCGACAGCGCCTTGGGCCCCCTCCACTTT

d_call: TRBD1
v_call: TRBV12-3/TRBV12-4
clone_size: .
j_call: TRBJ1-2
cdr3_aa: CASSTTGGAGFYGYTF
cdr3_nt: TGTGCCAGCAGTACGACAGGGGGCGCTGGATTCTATGGCTACACCTTC

d_call: TRBD1
v_call: TRBV29-1
clone_size: many
j_call: TRBJ2-2
cdr3_aa: CSVYRTGTGELFF
cdr3_nt: TGCAGCGTCTATCGGACAGGGACCGGGGAGCTGTTTTTT

d_call: TRBD2
v_call: TRBV19
clone_size: many
j_call: TRBJ2-1
cdr3_aa: CASIVAGGYNEQFF
cdr3_nt: TGTGCCAGTATAGTAGCGGGAGGGTACAATGAGCAGTTCTTC

d_call: .
v_call: TRBV27
clone_size: many
j_call: TRBJ2-6
cdr3_aa: CASSLSGANVLTF
cdr3_nt: TGTGCCAGCAGTTTATCTGGGGCCAACGTCCTGACTTTC

d_call: TRBD1
v_call: TRBV2
clone_size: many
j_call: TRBJ1-5
cdr3_aa: CASREQGAGINQPQHF
cdr3_nt: TGTGCCAGCAGAGAACAGGGGGCTGGGATCAATCAGCCCCAGCATTTT

d_call: .
v_call: TRBV11-1
clone_size: medium-sized
j_call: TRBJ1-5
cdr3_aa: CASSTESNQPQHF
cdr3_nt: TGTGCCAGCTCGACAGAAAGTAATCAGCCCCAGCATTTT

d_call: .
v_call: TRBV5-1
clone_size: .
j_call: TRBJ2-3
cdr3_aa: CASSSNRVKGSTDTQYF
cdr3_nt: TGCGCCAGCAGCTCGAACCGGGTGAAGGGGTCCACAGATACGCAGTATTTT

d_call: .
v_call: TRBV5-5
clone_size: .
j_call: TRBJ2-1
cdr3_aa: CASSWGNEQFF
cdr3_nt: TGTGCCAGCAGCTGGGGGAATGAGCAGTTCTTC

d_call: .
v_call: TRBV24-1
clone_size: many
j_call: TRBJ2-7
cdr3_aa: CATSDSSTTYEQYF
cdr3_nt: TGTGCCACCAGTGATTCCTCTACCACCTACGAGCAGTACTTC

d_call: TRBD1
v_call: TRBV7-2
clone_size: .
j_call: TRBJ2-1
cdr3_aa: CASRQILQGGEQFF
cdr3_nt: TGTGCCAGCAGGCAGATTTTACAGGGGGGAGAGCAGTTCTTC

d_call: .
v_call: TRBV4-1
clone_size: .
j_call: TRBJ1-1
cdr3_aa: CASSHSPSRGDTEAFF
cdr3_nt: TGCGCCAGCAGCCATTCGCCCAGCCGGGGGGACACTGAAGCTTTCTTT

d_call: .
v_call: TRBV27
clone_size: many
j_call: TRBJ1-2
cdr3_aa: CASSTQGYYGYTF
cdr3_nt: TGTGCCAGCTCGACTCAGGGGTACTATGGCTACACCTTC

d_call: TRBD1
v_call: TRBV3-1
clone_size: once
j_call: TRBJ2-5
cdr3_aa: CASSQVLDRGNQETQYF
cdr3_nt: TGTGCCAGCAGCCAAGTATTAGACAGGGGGAACCAAGAGACCCAGTACTTC

d_call: TRBD2
v_call: TRBV5-1
clone_size: .
j_call: TRBJ2-3
cdr3_aa: CASRFVAGSTDTQYF
cdr3_nt: TGCGCCAGCCGGTTCGTAGCGGGGAGCACAGATACGCAGTATTTT

d_call: .
v_call: TRBV19
clone_size: many
j_call: TRBJ1-5
cdr3_aa: CASRKGTSNQPQHF
cdr3_nt: TGTGCCAGTAGAAAGGGGACTAGCAATCAGCCCCAGCATTTT

d_call: .
v_call: TRBV28
clone_size: many
j_call: TRBJ2-2
cdr3_aa: CASSSPLGVTGELFF
cdr3_nt: TGTGCCAGCAGTTCCCCCCTGGGGGTAACCGGGGAGCTGTTTTTT

d_call: .
v_call: TRBV2
clone_size: .
j_call: TRBJ2-6
cdr3_aa: CASRTGRTSVANVLTF
cdr3_nt: TGTGCCAGCAGGACGGGACGGACCTCTGTGGCCAACGTCCTGACTTTC

d_call: .
v_call: TRBV29-1
clone_size: many
j_call: TRBJ2-2
cdr3_aa: CSVWGLATGLNTGELFF
cdr3_nt: TGCAGCGTTTGGGGTCTTGCTACAGGGCTGAACACCGGGGAGCTGTTTTTT

d_call: TRBD1
v_call: TRBV6-1
clone_size: few
j_call: TRBJ2-6
cdr3_aa: CASSEGTGGANVLTF
cdr3_nt: TGTGCCAGCAGTGAAGGGACAGGTGGGGCCAACGTCCTGACTTTC

d_call: .
v_call: TRBV20-1
clone_size: many
j_call: TRBJ1-5
cdr3_aa: CSARGHNQPQHF
cdr3_nt: TGCAGTGCGAGGGGACACAATCAGCCCCAGCATTTT

d_call: .
v_call: TRBV7-9
clone_size: many
j_call: TRBJ2-1
cdr3_aa: CASSRREQFF
cdr3_nt: TGTGCCAGCAGCAGACGAGAGCAGTTCTTC

d_call: .
v_call: TRBV5-1
clone_size: many
j_call: TRBJ2-7
cdr3_aa: CASRPGGNREQYF
cdr3_nt: TGCGCCAGCAGGCCGGGGGGCAATAGGGAGCAGTACTTC

d_call: .
v_call: TRBV7-8
clone_size: few
j_call: TRBJ2-1
cdr3_aa: CASSLALNEQFF
cdr3_nt: TGTGCCAGCAGCTTAGCGCTGAATGAGCAGTTCTTC

d_call: .
v_call: TRBV6-5
clone_size: .
j_call: TRBJ2-7
cdr3_aa: CASSYGTANYEQYF
cdr3_nt: TGTGCCAGCAGTTACGGGACCGCGAACTACGAGCAGTACTTC

d_call: TRBD1
v_call: TRBV4-1
clone_size: few
j_call: TRBJ1-2
cdr3_aa: CASSQGPIGTAAEGYTF
cdr3_nt: TGCGCCAGCAGCCAAGGTCCGATTGGGACAGCGGCAGAGGGCTACACCTTC

d_call: TRBD1
v_call: TRBV11-2
clone_size: .
j_call: TRBJ1-3
cdr3_aa: CASSLQGAIAGNTIYF
cdr3_nt: TGTGCCAGCAGCTTACAGGGGGCAATTGCTGGAAACACCATATATTTT

d_call: .
v_call: TRBV28
clone_size: .
j_call: TRBJ1-1
cdr3_aa: CASSLSQGIPEAFF
cdr3_nt: TGTGCCAGCAGTTTAAGTCAGGGTATCCCTGAAGCTTTCTTT

d_call: TRBD2
v_call: TRBV11-1
clone_size: .
j_call: TRBJ2-2
cdr3_aa: CASRPPGGWNTGELFF
cdr3_nt: TGTGCCAGCAGGCCGCCGGGGGGATGGAACACCGGGGAGCTGTTTTTT

d_call: TRBD2
v_call: TRBV12-3/TRBV12-4
clone_size: few
j_call: TRBJ2-7
cdr3_aa: CASSPTSGRVYEQYF
cdr3_nt: TGTGCCAGCAGTCCGACTAGCGGGAGGGTCTACGAGCAGTACTTC

d_call: TRBD1
v_call: TRBV5-1
clone_size: .
j_call: TRBJ2-7
cdr3_aa: CASSFGTGARRSYEQYF
cdr3_nt: TGCGCCAGCAGCTTCGGGACAGGGGCCAGGAGGTCCTACGAGCAGTACTTC

d_call: .
v_call: TRBV7-2
clone_size: .
j_call: TRBJ1-1
cdr3_aa: CASSTIKNTEAFF
cdr3_nt: TGTGCCAGCAGCACCATAAAGAACACTGAAGCTTTCTTT

d_call: .
v_call: TRBV7-9
clone_size: many
j_call: TRBJ2-3
cdr3_aa: CAGMGDRISDTQYF
cdr3_nt: TGTGCCGGTATGGGGGATAGGATCTCAGATACGCAGTATTTT

d_call: TRBD1
v_call: TRBV6-1
clone_size: few
j_call: TRBJ1-2
cdr3_aa: CASSSGQGGSGYTF
cdr3_nt: TGTGCCAGCAGCAGCGGACAGGGGGGCAGTGGCTACACCTTC

d_call: .
v_call: TRBV30
clone_size: medium-sized
j_call: TRBJ2-2
cdr3_aa: CAWSGPRDTGELFF
cdr3_nt: TGTGCCTGGAGTGGCCCCAGGGACACCGGGGAGCTGTTTTTT

d_call: .
v_call: TRBV7-3
clone_size: many
j_call: TRBJ2-2
cdr3_aa: CASSLAGNTGELFF
cdr3_nt: TGTGCCAGCAGCTTAGCAGGGAACACCGGGGAGCTGTTTTTT

d_call: TRBD1
v_call: TRBV28
clone_size: medium-sized
j_call: TRBJ2-7
cdr3_aa: CASSSQRTPGQRTYEQYF
cdr3_nt: TGTGCCAGCAGTTCCCAGCGAACTCCGGGACAGAGAACCTACGAGCAGTACTTC

d_call: .
v_call: TRBV7-6
clone_size: many
j_call: TRBJ2-3
cdr3_aa: CASSHRGSGASTDTQYF
cdr3_nt: TGTGCCAGCAGCCACCGAGGAAGCGGAGCTAGCACAGATACGCAGTATTTT